These 30 T cell receptor beta chains were all obtained from the same sample, sequenced in a study of cytomegalovirus exposure and HLA in healthy donors. PCR employed 60 Vbeta and 13 Jbeta primers. The assay was immunoSEQ multiplex PCR, and TCRdb's table has in-frame clones only and misses some. The table has about 99,000 clones, roughly 79% seen once; the top ten hold 4%. Specimen: PBMCs. Source of these receptors: a man in his forties or fifties in good health and CMV-seropositive.

The chain joins TRBV19 to TRBJ1-3; D not resolved. V lost 4 bases, J lost 0 bases, and 10 bases lay in between. The CDR3 loop spans 15 amino acids. Germline CDR1 reads LNHDA; CDR2 reads SQIVND (reference sequence). In DNA, the CDR3 is TGTGCCAGTAGTAGCCGAGACTCCTCTGGAAACACCATATATTTT. This translates into CASSSRDSSGNTIYF.

The chain uses TRBV7-9 and TRBJ2-7, with D possibly TRBD2 on 7 matching bases. The CDR3 extends over 13 amino acids. Germline CDR1 and CDR2: SEHNR and FQNEAQ (reference sequence). Trimming removed 1 base from V and 5 bases from J, with 9 bases in between. CDR3 amino acids: CASSLEGGHEQYF. Here the CDR3 DNA reads TGTGCCAGCAGCTTAGAGGGGGGGCACGAGCAGTACTTC.

CDR3: CASSLAGTGRSYEQYF. CDR3 in DNA: TGTGCCAGCAGCTTGGCCGGGACAGGGCGCTCCTACGAGCAGTACTTC. The gene calls are TRBV5-4 and TRBJ2-7; 9 bases are shared with TRBD1. With 0 bases clipped from V and 0 bases from J, the junction kept 4 bases outside the gene matches. The CDR3 runs to 16 residues. CDR1 is SGHNT, CDR2 YYREEE, per germline (reference sequence).

CDR3 coding DNA: TGTGCCAGCAGCCTCGGGACAGGGGGCGGGGAAGAGACCCAGTACTTC. This translates into CASSLGTGGGEETQYF. V is TRBV9 and J is TRBJ2-5; 12 positions agree with TRBD1. The V segment lost 4 bases and the J segment 3 bases; nucleotides outside the gene matches: 7. The CDR3 runs 16 residues. Germline CDR1 reads SGDLS; CDR2 reads YYNGEE.

V and J are TRBV28 and TRBJ1-1; 7 positions match TRBD1. The CDR3 totals 15 residues. Germline CDR1 is MDHEN and CDR2 is SYDVKM. J gave up 1 base and V 4 bases, and 6 bases lay outside the gene matches. This CDR3 reads CASSWYDRANTEAFF. CDR3 sequence (DNA): TGTGCCAGCAGTTGGTATGACAGGGCGAACACTGAAGCTTTCTTT.

The CDR3 reads CASSLRQTYNEQFF. DNA for the CDR3: TGTGCCAGCAGTTTAAGACAGACCTACAATGAGCAGTTCTTC. J is TRBJ2-1 and V is TRBV28; TRBD1 might be the D (5 bases). The V end lost 2 bases, the J end lost 2 bases, and 7 bases lay between the germline ends. Germline V CDR1 and CDR2: MDHEN, SYDVKM. This CDR3 region has 14 residues.

The gene calls are TRBV7-9 and TRBJ2-7; D unclear. The CDR3 sequence is 16 residues long. Germline CDR1 reads SEHNR; CDR2 reads FQNEAQ (reference sequence). V dropped 5 bases and J dropped 0 bases, with 17 bases sitting between them. The CDR3 DNA reads as TGTGCCAGCAGCCCAACCGGTACCATGGTCTCCTACGAGCAGTACTTC. This sequence encodes CASSPTGTMVSYEQYF.

V and J are TRBV1 and TRBJ1-5; the tabulated D call, TRBD1, remains unverified against the DNA. TRBV1 is a known pseudogene. This CDR3 is built from 22 residues. The CDR3 DNA reads TGCACCAGCAGCCAAGAAATAACTAAGACAGGGGGTCTGGTTTATAGCAATCAGCCCCAGCATTTT. Amino acid sequence: CTSSQEITKTGGLVYSNQPQHF.

This clone is a singleton in its sample. The chain employs TRBV6-5 and TRBJ2-1; possibly TRBD1 for D (5 bases). The CDR3 covers 12 residues. Germline lookup yields CDR1 MNHEY and CDR2 SVGAGI. Trimming removed 5 bases from V and 11 bases from J, with 13 bases in between. Here the CDR3 reads CASSEVDRQQFF. The DNA of the CDR3 is TGTGCCAGCAGTGAAGTAGACAGACAGCAGTTCTTC.

J is TRBJ2-1 and V is TRBV7-3, with 13 bases lining up with TRBD2. Trimming took 5 bases from V and 9 from J; bases not matched to a gene: 4. CDR1 and CDR2 from the germline V gene are SGHTA and FQGTGA. This CDR3 contains 14 residues. The CDR3 sequence: CASSRGLAGSEQFF. In nucleotides, the CDR3 is TGTGCCAGCAGCAGGGGACTAGCGGGAAGTGAGCAGTTCTTC.

This chain links TRBV27 with TRBJ2-1; 8 bases align to TRBD2. The junction had 11 bases not matched to a gene; V was cut back by 5 bases and J by 5 bases. This CDR3 has 16 residues. Germline loops: CDR1 MNHEY, CDR2 SMNVEV (reference sequence). The CDR3 sequence: CASSPLIAGRHNEQFF. CDR3 nucleotide sequence: TGTGCCAGCAGTCCCCTGATAGCGGGGCGTCACAATGAGCAGTTCTTC.

The genes are TRBV28 and TRBJ1-2; 7 bases line up with TRBD1. The CDR3 is 14 residues long. CDR1 and CDR2 from the germline V gene are MDHEN and SYDVKM. Trimming at V came to 6 bases and at J to 2 bases, leaving 6 bases not matched to a gene. In DNA, the CDR3 is TGTGCCAGCAGCACAGGGGAGCAGAACTATGGCTACACCTTC. It is translated as CASSTGEQNYGYTF.

The chain couples TRBV28 to TRBJ2-2, with D possibly matching TRBD2 (6 bases). This CDR3 has 15 amino acids. CDR1 and CDR2 from the germline V gene are MDHEN and SYDVKM. With 5 bases removed from V and 4 bases from J, the gap between germline ends came to 14 bases. The CDR3 coding sequence is TGTGCCAGCAGTCCCAGCGGGTGGGGCACCGGGGAGCTGTTTTTT. Its protein product is CASSPSGWGTGELFF. Together with reference TRBV28 and TRBJ2-2, the CDR3 gives the full variable domain: DVKVTQSSRYLVKRTGEKVFLECVQDMDHENMFWYRQDPGLGLRLIYFSYDVKMKEKGDIPEGYSVSREKKERFSLILESASTNQTSMYLCASSPSGWGTGELFFGEGSRLTVL.

The V gene is TRBV2, the J gene TRBJ2-7; D possibly corresponds to TRBD2 (7 bases). The V end lost 4 bases, the J end lost 1 base, and 14 bases lay between the germline ends. From germline, CDR1 is SNHLY and CDR2 FYNNEI. CDR3 length equals 15 residues. CDR3 region: CASSGGGVRSYEQYF. The CDR3 nucleotides read TGTGCCAGCAGTGGAGGGGGGGTCAGGTCCTACGAGCAGTACTTC.

The chain has TRBV27 and TRBJ2-7, with TRBD2 matching 9 bases. The CDR3 has 14 residues. J gave up 2 bases and V 2 bases, and 1 base lay outside the gene matches. Germline V gene lookup returns CDR1 MNHEY and CDR2 SMNVEV (reference sequence). The DNA for the CDR3 is TGTGCCAGCAGTTTAGGACTAGCGACCTACGAGCAGTACTTC. Translation gives CASSLGLATYEQYF.

This clone has at least ten counts. CDR3 coding DNA: TGTGCCAGCAGTGAAGGGAGCGGGGAAACCTACGAGCAGTACTTC. Its translation is CASSEGSGETYEQYF. The V gene is TRBV25-1, the J gene TRBJ2-7; 7 nucleotides match TRBD2. The CDR3 has 15 amino acids. Trimming removed 2 bases from V and 2 bases from J; junction bases left unmatched: 6. Per the germline V gene, CDR1 is MGHDK and CDR2 is SYGVNS.

This clone showed up just once. V and J are TRBV18 and TRBJ2-1, with 8 positions matching TRBD2. J lost 4 bases, V lost 3 bases, and 8 bases had no gene match. This CDR3 region has 16 residues. Germline V gene lookup returns CDR1 KGHSH and CDR2 LQKENI. CDR3 sequence: CASSPSGRGEYNEQFF. CDR3 bases: TGTGCCAGCTCACCCTCCGGGCGGGGGGAGTACAATGAGCAGTTCTTC.

This chain joins TRBV9 and TRBJ2-1; TRBD2 matches 12 bases. The CDR3 runs 16 residues. From germline, CDR1 is SGDLS and CDR2 YYNGEE. The junction had 5 bases not matched to a gene; V was cut back by 3 bases and J by 4 bases. The CDR3 is CASSGGTSGPYNEQFF. In DNA, the CDR3 is TGTGCCAGCAGCGGGGGGACTAGCGGGCCTTACAATGAGCAGTTCTTC. The variable domain in full, completed from reference TRBV9 and TRBJ2-1, reads DSGVTQTPKHLITATGQRVTLRCSPRSGDLSVYWYQQSLDQGLQFLIQYYNGEERAKGNILERFSAQQFPDLHSELNLSSLELGDSALYFCASSGGTSGPYNEQFFGPGTRLTVL.

This clone is a singleton in its sample. The V gene is TRBV18, the J gene TRBJ2-1; TRBD2 matches at 7 bases. From germline, CDR1 is KGHSH and CDR2 LQKENI. The CDR3 consists of 16 residues. V was clipped by 6 bases and J by 9 bases; unmatched bases: 17. CDR3 DNA: TGTGCCAGCTCCCCAAACACGGGTTTGAGCGGGGCTGAGCAGTTCTTC. This sequence encodes CASSPNTGLSGAEQFF.

The chain uses TRBV30 and TRBJ2-3; D not certain. V was pared by 4 bases and J by 0 bases, with 8 bases between. Germline V gene sequence: CDR1 GTSNPN, CDR2 SVGIG (reference sequence). The CDR3 is 13 residues long. The CDR3 DNA reads as TGTGCCTGGAAACACGCCAGCACAGATACGCAGTATTTT. It codes for CAWKHASTDTQYF. The whole variable domain, remainder taken from reference TRBV30 and TRBJ2-3, is SQTIHQWPATLVQPVGSPLSLECTVEGTSNPNLYWYRQAAGRGLQLLFYSVGIGQISSEVPQNLSASRPQDRQFILSSKKLLLSDSGFYLCAWKHASTDTQYFGPGTRLTVL.

The rearrangement links TRBV14 to TRBJ1-6; D uncertain. Between the trimmed V and J ends, which lost 0 bases and 10 bases, there was a span of 10 bases. CDR3 length equals 14 residues. Germline CDR1 SGHDN, CDR2 FVKESK. The CDR3 protein is CASSQEADGSPLHF. Written as DNA, the CDR3 is TGTGCCAGCAGCCAAGAGGCGGATGGCTCACCCCTCCACTTT.

CDR3 sequence (DNA): TGTGCCAGTAGTACCCTAGCGGGAGGATCTTTCTCCTACGAGCAGTACTTC. Amino acids: CASSTLAGGSFSYEQYF. This chain connects TRBV19 to TRBJ2-7; 11 bases are shared with TRBD2. The V segment lost 4 bases and the J segment 0 bases; nucleotides outside the gene matches: 8. The CDR3 covers 17 residues. Germline V gene lookup returns CDR1 LNHDA and CDR2 SQIVND (reference sequence). Full variable domain (missing parts from reference TRBV19 and TRBJ2-7): DGGITQSPKYLFRKEGQNVTLSCEQNLNHDAMYWYRQDPGQGLRLIYYSQIVNDFQKGDIAEGYSVSREKKESFPLTVTSAQKNPTAFYLCASSTLAGGSFSYEQYFGPGTRLTVT.

The rearrangement links TRBV6-1 to TRBJ1-4; D is perhaps TRBD1 (6 bases). Per the germline V gene, CDR1 is MNHNS and CDR2 is SASEGT. This CDR3 is 15 amino acids long. Deletions cut 8 bases from V and 0 bases from J, with 13 bases between. The CDR3 loop reads CASSRKGATNEKLFF. In DNA, the CDR3 is TGTGCCAGCTCCCGGAAGGGGGCAACTAATGAAAAACTGTTTTTT.

This sequence joins TRBV4-1 and TRBJ1-1; 10 bases line up with TRBD1. This CDR3 spans 16 amino acids. Looked up from germline, CDR1 is MGHRA and CDR2 is YSYEKL. The ends lost 0 bases at V and 3 bases at J; junction bases unmatched: 4. The CDR3 here is CASSQDVTGGYTEAFF. The CDR3 coding sequence is TGCGCCAGCAGCCAAGATGTGACAGGGGGCTACACTGAAGCTTTCTTT.

This clone was detected only a few times. The chain combines TRBV10-3 with TRBJ2-1; 7 nucleotides agree with TRBD2. Germline assignment: CDR1 ENHRY and CDR2 SYGVKD. V shed 0 bases and J 4 bases; nucleotides not matched to a gene: 3. The CDR3 spans 15 residues. The CDR3, as DNA: TGTGCCATCAGTGAGTCGGGAGGGCGGTACAATGAGCAGTTCTTC. Encoded protein: CAISESGGRYNEQFF.

Regarding this clone: One end of the junction is discordant with germline, which a read error may explain. The rearrangement uses TRBV5-1 and TRBJ1-3; a weak D match, TRBD1 (6 bases). The germline V gene has CDR1 SGHRS and CDR2 YFSETQ. The CDR3 is 13 amino acids. The CDR3 DNA follows: TGCGCCAGCTCTGGACAGTCTGGAGACACCATATATTTT. It encodes CASSGQSGDTIYF.

This clone turned up a few times. The chain links TRBV5-1 to TRBJ1-2; 7 bases match TRBD1. Per germline, CDR1 SGHRS and CDR2 YFSETQ. J was trimmed by 7 bases and V by 4 bases; bases with no gene match: 4. The CDR3 is made up of 12 amino acids. CDR3 in DNA: TGCGCCAGCAGCAGGGACAGATTTGGCTACACCTTC. This codes for CASSRDRFGYTF.

J is TRBJ2-1 and V is TRBV28; 8 bases line up with TRBD2. Germline CDR1 MDHEN, CDR2 SYDVKM. Unmatched junction bases numbered 11, after V lost 4 bases and J lost 9 bases. The CDR3 covers 15 residues. DNA for the CDR3: TGTGCCAGCAGTTCTCCGGAGACTAGCGTCGGTGAGCAGTTCTTC. Translated: CASSSPETSVGEQFF.

In DNA, the CDR3 is TGTGCCAGCAGCTTAAATTCGGCAGATACGCAGTATTTT. The encoded protein is CASSLNSADTQYF. The J gene is TRBJ2-3, the V gene TRBV7-8; D is ambiguous. The CDR3 extends over 13 amino acids. Germline assignment: CDR1 SGHVS and CDR2 FQNEAQ. Trimming cost V 2 bases and J 4 bases, with 7 bases left between them.

The rearrangement joins TRBV28 to TRBJ2-3; 13 bases match TRBD2. V lost 5 bases to trimming and J lost 0 bases; unmatched junction nucleotides: 8. Germline V lookup: CDR1 MDHEN, CDR2 SYDVKM. The CDR3 totals 18 residues. The CDR3: CASSLAAGLAGSTDTQYF. CDR3 DNA sequence: TGTGCCAGCAGTCTAGCCGCGGGACTAGCGGGAAGCACAGATACGCAGTATTTT.